This T cell receptor (beta chain) was observed in a study of T-cell memory formation after mild COVID-19. Per the germline V gene, CDR1 is SGHRS and CDR2 is YFSETQ. V was clipped by 4 bases and J by 4 bases, with 17 bases between them. CDR3 length: 15 residues. TCRdb reprocessed the 5' RACE reads via MiXCR and lists one record per CDR3 protein. The table has around 190,000 distinct CDR3 sequences, 18% seen once. This clonotype has a handful of counts. Sequencing used PBMCs or a T cell subset sorted from them (not recorded which). The chain recombines TRBV5-1 with TRBJ1-1; tentatively, D is TRBD1 (5 bases). This TCR derives from a man between 18 and 29 years old who had mild COVID-19 (a few samples of this study predate the infection). Cell type and time point are not known. Here the CDR3 DNA reads TGCGCCAGCAGCGGGGACGATTTAGGTGGCACTGAAGCTTTCTTT. The encoded protein is CASSGDDLGGTEAFF.